This paragraph reports one T cell receptor beta chain. The antigen is unknown. The CDR3 is 12 residues long. Trimming took off 6 bases at V and 0 bases at J, with 8 bases between the two ends. Germline CDR1 is SQVTM and CDR2 is ANQGSEA. This entry is derived from a study of cytomegalovirus exposure and HLA in healthy donors. Study overall: Roughly four fifths of 350 to 400 genotyped donors fell in the Caucasian-associated ancestry cluster. Overall study results and limits: Analyzed later, most CMV-associated TCR beta chains appeared HLA-restricted. A further, later analysis showed that HLA-associated TCR beta chains (compared with equally common others) were more clonally expanded.

In the PCR, 60 Vbeta and 13 Jbeta primers were used. Profiling relied on immunoSEQ multiplex PCR, and the TCRdb table lists in-frame clones only, not all of them. The sample shows about 140,000 clones, 79% of them seen only once. Sequencing input: PBMCs. The chain is built from TRBV29-1 and TRBJ1-1; no reliable D call. The source of this sequence is a man between 18 and 29 years old in good health and CMV-seronegative. The CDR3, as DNA: TGCAGCGTGCCCACAGTGAACACTGAAGCTTTCTTT. Its protein is CSVPTVNTEAFF.